This T cell receptor (beta chain) emerged from a study of T cell responses to AZD1222 COVID-19 vaccine. This CDR3 contains 17 residues. CDR1 is SGHKS, CDR2 YYEKEE, per germline (reference sequence). V lost 7 bases, J lost 0 bases, and 20 bases lay in between. Sequencing used immunoSEQ multiplex PCR; TCRdb keeps in-frame clones, though not all of them. The sample consists of about 97,000 clones, about 89% of them appearing once. The chain combines TRBV5-5 with TRBJ2-4; D gene unclear. This material consisted of peripheral blood, taken on day 0 of AZD1222 vaccination. The clonotype was recovered from an adult in good health. The CDR3 DNA is TGTGCCAGCTTCCCTTCCCCCGGAGCCCTAGCCAAAAACATTCAGTACTTC. Amino acid sequence: CASFPSPGALAKNIQYF.